This T cell receptor (beta chain) originates from a study of cytomegalovirus exposure and HLA in healthy donors. The PCR employed 60 Vbeta primers together with 13 Jbeta primers. Assay used: immunoSEQ multiplex PCR; TCRdb lists only in-frame clones, some missing. The table has 150,000 to 200,000 clones, 80% seen once. The CDR3 runs to 17 residues. Germline values: CDR1 MDHEN, CDR2 SYDVKM. Trimming left V 5 bases short and J 2 bases short, with 21 bases between. This cohort consisted of healthy bone marrow donors. This clonotype was sampled from a woman between 45 and 65 years old in good health and CMV-seronegative. The sample taken for sequencing was PBMCs. This sequence joins TRBV28 and TRBJ1-1; TRBD1 is a possible D gene (6 bases). For the CDR3, the DNA is TGTGCCAGCAGTACCACCGGGACATTCTCTGGTAACACTGAAGCTTTCTTT. This codes for CASSTTGTFSGNTEAFF.